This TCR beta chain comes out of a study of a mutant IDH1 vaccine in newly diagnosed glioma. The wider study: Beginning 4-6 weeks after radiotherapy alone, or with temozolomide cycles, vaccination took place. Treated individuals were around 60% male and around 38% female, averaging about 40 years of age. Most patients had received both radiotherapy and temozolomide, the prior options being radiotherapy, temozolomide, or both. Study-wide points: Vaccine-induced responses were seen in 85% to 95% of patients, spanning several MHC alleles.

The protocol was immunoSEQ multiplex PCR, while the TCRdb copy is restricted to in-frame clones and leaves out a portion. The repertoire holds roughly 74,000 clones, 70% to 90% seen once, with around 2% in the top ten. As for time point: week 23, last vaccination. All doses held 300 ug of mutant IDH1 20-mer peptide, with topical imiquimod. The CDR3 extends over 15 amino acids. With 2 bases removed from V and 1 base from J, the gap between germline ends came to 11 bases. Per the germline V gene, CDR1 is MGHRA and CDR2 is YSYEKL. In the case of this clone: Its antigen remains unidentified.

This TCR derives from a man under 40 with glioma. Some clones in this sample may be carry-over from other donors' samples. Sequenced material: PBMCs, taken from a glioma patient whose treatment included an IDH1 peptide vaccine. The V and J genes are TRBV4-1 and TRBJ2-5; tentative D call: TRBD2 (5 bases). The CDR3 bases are TGCGCCAGCAGCCAAAGGAAGGAGGTCCAAGAGACCCAGTACTTC. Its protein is CASSQRKEVQETQYF.